A single sample gave rise to the 7 T cell receptor beta chains below, sequenced in a study of control samples from healthy donors and cancer patients. Profiled with immunoSEQ multiplex PCR; TCRdb holds only in-frame clones, not every one. In the table there are 150,000 to 200,000 clones, over 80% of which are singletons. Sequencing was carried out using blood. These receptors all stem from a man aged 18 to 35 in good health.

The chain recombines TRBV27 with TRBJ1-4, with no clear D. Germline assignment: CDR1 MNHEY and CDR2 SMNVEV (reference sequence). This CDR3 is 15 amino acids long. V shed 3 bases and J shed 2 bases, with 10 bases lying between them. CDR3 nucleotides: TGTGCCAGCAGTTTTCGGAGGGCCACTAATGAAAAACTGTTTTTT. It encodes CASSFRRATNEKLFF.

The chain has TRBV10-3 and TRBJ1-2, with D possibly being TRBD1 (5 bases). Trimming removed 0 bases at V and 4 bases at J, with 12 bases between. CDR1 is ENHRY and CDR2 is SYGVKD in the germline V gene. The CDR3 length is 15 residues. CDR3 bases: TGTGCCATCAGTGAGTCTGGGACCCAGGGCTATGGCTACACCTTC. This gives the protein CAISESGTQGYGYTF.

The V call is TRBV19, the J call TRBJ2-5; D not resolved. Germline assignment: CDR1 LNHDA and CDR2 SQIVND (reference sequence). V shed 3 bases and J shed 5 bases, with 4 bases lying between them. The CDR3 spans 11 residues. The CDR3 spells CASSIQETQYF. The CDR3 DNA reads as TGTGCCAGTAGTATTCAGGAGACCCAGTACTTC.

This clone was detected only once. V is TRBV14 and J is TRBJ2-5; 7 bases agree with TRBD1. The CDR3 length is 15 residues. V shed 0 bases and J 0 bases; nucleotides not matched to a gene: 1. Germline V gene data show CDR1 as SGHDN and CDR2 as FVKESK. The CDR3 reads CASSQDRGYQETQYF. The CDR3 DNA follows: TGTGCCAGCAGCCAAGACAGGGGGTACCAAGAGACCCAGTACTTC.

This chain connects TRBV18 to TRBJ1-1; no reliable D call. This CDR3 has 15 amino acids. Trimming removed 0 bases from V and 0 bases from J, with 8 bases in between. CDR1 and CDR2 from the germline V gene are KGHSH and LQKENI. The CDR3 coding sequence is TGTGCCAGCTCACCACCGTCACGGATGAACACTGAAGCTTTCTTT. This gives the protein CASSPPSRMNTEAFF.

The chain couples TRBV3-1 (or the pseudogene TRBV3-2) to TRBJ2-3, with 9 bases aligning to TRBD2. The germline V gene encodes CDR1 LGHDT and CDR2 YNNKEL (reference sequence). The V and J ends lost 6 bases and 0 bases, in that order; junction bases with no gene match: 1. The CDR3 is made up of 14 amino acids. The CDR3 DNA is TGTGCCAGCAGAGGACTAGCGAGCACAGATACGCAGTATTTT. Translating gives CASRGLASTDTQYF.

The chain recombines TRBV2 with TRBJ1-5; D is ambiguous. The V end lost 8 bases, the J end lost 5 bases, and 10 bases lay between the germline ends. This CDR3 has 12 residues. Germline assignment: CDR1 SNHLY and CDR2 FYNNEI. CDR3 region: CASSERDQPQHF. Written as DNA, the CDR3 is TGTGCCAGCTCCGAGAGGGATCAGCCCCAGCATTTT.